Each of the 29 T cell receptor beta chains below was sequenced from the same sample in a study of blood T cell repertoires in COVID-19. Here immunoSEQ multiplex PCR was the method, and the copy in TCRdb shows in-frame clones only, minus some. The sample shows approximately 200,000 clones, 88% of them seen only once. Sequenced input: peripheral blood. These receptors were obtained from a man between 65 and 85 years old with acute or convalescent COVID-19.

The J gene is TRBJ2-3, the V gene TRBV2; 9 bases map to TRBD1. Germline V gene sequence: CDR1 SNHLY, CDR2 FYNNEI. V lost 7 bases, J lost 1 base, and 6 bases stayed unmatched. The CDR3 is made up of 15 amino acids. The chain's CDR3 is CASTTRTGGTDTQYF. The CDR3 nucleotides read TGTGCCAGCACGACCCGGACAGGGGGCACAGATACGCAGTATTTT.

The chain links TRBV27 to TRBJ2-5; TRBD2 agrees at 8 bases. V gave up 0 bases and J gave up 4 bases; unmatched junction bases: 13. This CDR3 region has 18 residues. Germline CDR1 and CDR2: MNHEY and SMNVEV (reference sequence). CDR3 coding DNA: TGTGCCAGCAGTTTATCAGCGGGGGCGGGGCTAGCGGGAGAGACCCAGTACTTC. Translated: CASSLSAGAGLAGETQYF.

V and J are TRBV28 and TRBJ1-5; D may be TRBD1 (6 bases). CDR1 and CDR2 (germline): MDHEN, SYDVKM. Trimming shortened V by 7 bases and J by 3 bases, and 10 bases separated the two germline ends. CDR3 size: 13 residues. The CDR3 bases are TGTGCCAGCAAAGGGACATACAATCAGCCCCAGCATTTT. Translating it yields CASKGTYNQPQHF.

This chain connects TRBV7-2 to TRBJ2-5, with TRBD2 matching 13 bases. This CDR3 is 19 amino acids long. The junction had 17 bases not matched to a gene; V was cut back by 5 bases and J by 5 bases. The germline V gene encodes CDR1 SGHTA and CDR2 FQGNSA. The CDR3 DNA is TGTGCCAGCAGCCTAGGAGTACTAGCGGGGGGGCCAGGCGGGGAGACCCAGTACTTC. It encodes CASSLGVLAGGPGGETQYF.

The chain combines TRBV7-8 with TRBJ2-7; 8 bases agree with TRBD2. The ends lost 5 bases at V and 6 bases at J; junction bases unmatched: 9. From germline, CDR1 is SGHVS and CDR2 FQNEAQ. The CDR3 consists of 14 residues. The CDR3 loop is CASSGSGIKGEQYF. The CDR3 bases are TGTGCCAGCAGCGGTAGCGGGATAAAGGGCGAGCAGTACTTC.

This sequence joins TRBV2 and TRBJ2-3, with TRBD2 identical over 12 bases. The CDR3 length is 13 residues. CDR1 SNHLY and CDR2 FYNNEI come from the germline V gene. With V trimmed by 9 bases and J by 10 bases, 8 bases remained unmatched. The CDR3 coding sequence is TGTGCCAGTGGGCTAGCGGGGGGGGAAGCGCAGTATTTT. Its translation: CASGLAGGEAQYF. Using reference TRBV2 and TRBJ2-3 for the parts outside the CDR3, the full variable domain is EPEVTQTPSHQVTQMGQEVILRCVPISNHLYFYWYRQILGQKVEFLVSFYNNEISEKSEIFDDQFSVERPDGSNFTLKIRSTKLEDSAMYFCASGLAGGEAQYFGPGTRLTVL.

The genes are TRBV7-8 and TRBJ2-2; 8 bases are a match to TRBD1. Germline lookup yields CDR1 SGHVS and CDR2 FQNEAQ. The V and J ends lost 5 bases and 4 bases, in that order; junction bases with no gene match: 6. The CDR3 covers 15 residues. CDR3 region: CASSIRDRTTGELFF. DNA of the CDR3: TGTGCCAGCAGCATCCGGGACAGGACCACCGGGGAGCTGTTTTTT.

Here the CDR3 reads CASSQVGQGDYEQYF. For the CDR3, the DNA is TGTGCCAGCAGCCAAGTCGGACAGGGAGATTACGAGCAGTACTTC. The chain couples TRBV4-2 to TRBJ2-7, with 8 bases matching TRBD1. In germline, CDR1 is LGHNA, CDR2 YNFKEQ. V lost 1 base, J lost 4 bases, and 6 bases stayed unmatched. There are 15 residues in the CDR3.

The chain joins TRBV3-1 (or the pseudogene TRBV3-2) to TRBJ2-1; 9 nucleotides match TRBD2. Per the germline V gene, CDR1 is LGHDT and CDR2 is YNNKEL (reference sequence). With 5 bases clipped from V and 2 bases from J, the junction kept 7 bases outside the gene matches. CDR3 size: 16 residues. The CDR3: CASSGVAGVTYNEQFF. CDR3 bases: TGTGCCAGCAGCGGGGTAGCGGGAGTAACCTACAATGAGCAGTTCTTC.

The chain recombines TRBV19 with TRBJ1-6; D uncertain. V shed 10 bases and J shed 9 bases, with 13 bases lying between them. The CDR3 covers 12 residues. CDR1 and CDR2 from the germline V gene are LNHDA and SQIVND (reference sequence). CDR3 region: CATSSGISPLHF. In DNA form, the CDR3 reads TGTGCCACCAGCTCGGGGATTTCACCCCTCCACTTT.

This sequence joins TRBV7-3 and TRBJ2-2, with TRBD1 as a possible D gene (6 bases). CDR1 is SGHTA and CDR2 is FQGTGA in the germline V gene. Trimming removed 0 bases from V and 5 bases from J, with 13 bases in between. This CDR3 has 16 residues. The CDR3 spells CASSLTNSRGTGELFF. DNA of the CDR3: TGTGCCAGCAGCTTAACGAATAGCAGGGGAACCGGGGAGCTGTTTTTT.

The chain joins TRBV9 to TRBJ2-3; D might be TRBD2 (5 bases). From germline, CDR1 is SGDLS and CDR2 YYNGEE. The CDR3 loop spans 13 amino acids. V lost 3 bases, J lost 5 bases, and 10 bases lay in between. CDR3 DNA sequence: TGTGCCAGCAGCGCCTCGAGCGGAGATACGCAGTATTTT. Protein sequence: CASSASSGDTQYF.

This chain joins TRBV2 and TRBJ1-2; D might be TRBD1 (6 bases). Germline V gives CDR1 SNHLY, CDR2 FYNNEI. V lost 7 bases, J lost 1 base, and 13 bases lay in between. The CDR3 spans 14 residues. Written as DNA, the CDR3 is TGTGCCAGCACCGGACAGTCGATTAACTATGGCTACACCTTC. Translation gives CASTGQSINYGYTF.

The chain is built from TRBV28 and TRBJ1-4; D is undetermined. This CDR3 spans 14 amino acids. Germline CDR1 is MDHEN and CDR2 is SYDVKM. V was clipped by 6 bases and J by 2 bases, with 10 bases between them. CDR3 region: CASSVRLTNEKLFF. The CDR3 DNA is TGTGCCAGCAGCGTCAGACTTACTAATGAAAAACTGTTTTTT.

V usage is TRBV9 and J usage is TRBJ2-1; 13 positions agree with TRBD2. V lost 0 bases, J lost 3 bases, and 6 bases stayed unmatched. This CDR3 has 18 residues. Germline-derived CDR1 and CDR2 are SGDLS and YYNGEE. The CDR3 region has the DNA TGTGCCAGCAGCGTAGCTCGGACTAGCGGGAGCCTCTACAATGAGCAGTTCTTC. Protein sequence: CASSVARTSGSLYNEQFF.

The chain has TRBV5-1 and TRBJ1-1; possible D gene TRBD1, 6 bases. The germline V and J ends were trimmed by 0 bases and 1 base, with 16 bases remaining between them. The CDR3 contains 17 residues. The germline CDR1 and CDR2 sequences are SGHRS and YFSETQ. This chain's CDR3 is CASSLEGARGGNTEAFF. The CDR3 DNA is TGCGCCAGCAGCTTGGAAGGGGCGCGAGGGGGGAACACTGAAGCTTTCTTT.

Concerning this clone: The junction and the germline gene differ at one end; a read error may be behind it. This chain joins TRBV30 and TRBJ2-1; no definite D call. The CDR3 has 10 residues. Germline V gene lookup returns CDR1 GTSNPN and CDR2 SVGIG (reference sequence). The CDR3 DNA follows: TGTGCCTGGAATGGAGACGGGTGGATCTTC. It encodes CAWNGDGWIF.

V usage is TRBV19 and J usage is TRBJ1-3; 8 nucleotides line up with TRBD1. The V segment lost 6 bases and the J segment 2 bases; nucleotides outside the gene matches: 3. The CDR3 totals 14 residues. Per germline, CDR1 LNHDA and CDR2 SQIVND (reference sequence). The CDR3 reads CASRQQGAGNTIYF. CDR3 sequence (DNA): TGTGCCAGTAGGCAACAGGGGGCTGGAAACACCATATATTTT.

This chain connects TRBV13 to TRBJ2-6; 9 bases align to TRBD1. V lost 4 bases to trimming and J lost 0 bases; unmatched junction nucleotides: 7. CDR3 length: 18 residues. Per germline, CDR1 PRHDT and CDR2 FYEKMQ (reference sequence). The CDR3 loop reads CASSYPGTGYSGANVLTF. The CDR3, as DNA: TGTGCCAGCAGCTACCCCGGGACAGGGTACTCTGGGGCCAACGTCCTGACTTTC.

The chain is built from TRBV5-1 and TRBJ2-7, with 11 bases aligning to TRBD1. Germline-derived CDR1 and CDR2 are SGHRS and YFSETQ. V lost 2 bases to trimming and J lost 2 bases; unmatched junction nucleotides: 3. This CDR3 comprises 15 residues. For the CDR3, the DNA is TGCGCCAGCAGCTTCCTGGACAGGGGGCCCTACGAGCAGTACTTC. It is translated as CASSFLDRGPYEQYF.

The CDR3 region is CASSLDVGASGNTIYF. The CDR3 bases are TGTGCCAGCAGCTTAGATGTCGGTGCCTCTGGAAACACCATATATTTT. The chain is built from TRBV7-6 and TRBJ1-3; unclear D gene. V was cut by 1 base and J by 0 bases, with 10 bases left in between. CDR1 and CDR2 from the germline V gene are SGHVS and FNYEAQ. CDR3 length: 16 amino acids.

The chain employs TRBV28 and TRBJ1-2; D uncertain. Per the germline V gene, CDR1 is MDHEN and CDR2 is SYDVKM. V lost 5 bases, J lost 4 bases, and 14 bases lay in between. The CDR3 runs 14 residues. The CDR3 protein is CASSQNSKIYGYTF. In nucleotides, the CDR3 is TGTGCCAGCAGTCAAAATTCTAAAATCTATGGCTACACCTTC.

This clone was seen at least ten times. This rearrangement joins TRBV27 to TRBJ2-5; perhaps TRBD1 as D (6 bases). This CDR3 region has 15 residues. V dropped 0 bases and J dropped 5 bases, with 13 bases sitting between them. Germline V lookup: CDR1 MNHEY, CDR2 SMNVEV (reference sequence). The CDR3 nucleotides are TGTGCCAGCAGTTTATCCCCCGCCAGGGGCGAGACCCAGTACTTC. Encoded protein: CASSLSPARGETQYF.

The rearrangement joins TRBV9 to TRBJ1-1, with unresolved D. CDR1 is SGDLS, CDR2 YYNGEE, per germline. The V end lost 3 bases, the J end lost 4 bases, and 16 bases lay between the germline ends. CDR3 size: 15 residues. CDR3 nucleotide sequence: TGTGCCAGCAGCGCCGGATACGCCCGGGGCACTGAAGCTTTCTTT. The encoded protein is CASSAGYARGTEAFF.

V is TRBV7-2 and J is TRBJ2-1; D not resolved. Between the trimmed V and J ends, which lost 3 bases and 5 bases, there was a span of 8 bases. From germline, CDR1 is SGHTA and CDR2 FQGNSA. The CDR3 sequence is 13 residues long. The CDR3 bases are TGTGCCAGCAGCTTCTCTAGAAACAATGAGCAGTTCTTC. Translation: CASSFSRNNEQFF.

V usage is TRBV9 and J usage is TRBJ2-1; D might be TRBD1 (5 bases). Germline CDR1 is SGDLS and CDR2 is YYNGEE. CDR3 length: 16 residues. Trimming shortened V by 3 bases and J by 0 bases, and 13 bases separated the two germline ends. The DNA for the CDR3 is TGTGCCAGCAGCGGAGGACACCGGAGCTCCTACAATGAGCAGTTCTTC. Its translation is CASSGGHRSSYNEQFF.

V gene TRBV2 combines with J gene TRBJ1-2; unclear D gene. CDR1 is SNHLY, CDR2 FYNNEI, per germline. CDR3 size: 10 residues. V gave up 6 bases and J gave up 4 bases, with 3 bases separating them. CDR3 residues: CASSLYGYTF. The CDR3 DNA follows: TGTGCCAGCAGCCTCTATGGCTACACCTTC.

This sequence joins TRBV19 and TRBJ1-5; 7 bases match TRBD1. With 6 bases clipped from V and 0 bases from J, the junction kept 5 bases outside the gene matches. CDR1 is LNHDA and CDR2 is SQIVND in the germline V gene (reference sequence). The CDR3 loop spans 15 amino acids. The CDR3 DNA reads as TGTGCCAGTAGGACGACAGGGCTTAGCAATCAGCCCCAGCATTTT. Its translation: CASRTTGLSNQPQHF.

A word on this clone: Other DNA sequences within the sample encode an identical CDR3. The chain uses TRBV6-1 and TRBJ1-1; no clear D gene. The V end was cut by 1 base, the J end by 5 bases, with 5 bases between. Germline V gene sequence: CDR1 MNHNS, CDR2 SASEGT. The CDR3 is 12 residues long. CDR3 DNA sequence: TGTGCCAGCAGTGAAGTTCGGACTGAAGCTTTCTTT. It yields the protein CASSEVRTEAFF.